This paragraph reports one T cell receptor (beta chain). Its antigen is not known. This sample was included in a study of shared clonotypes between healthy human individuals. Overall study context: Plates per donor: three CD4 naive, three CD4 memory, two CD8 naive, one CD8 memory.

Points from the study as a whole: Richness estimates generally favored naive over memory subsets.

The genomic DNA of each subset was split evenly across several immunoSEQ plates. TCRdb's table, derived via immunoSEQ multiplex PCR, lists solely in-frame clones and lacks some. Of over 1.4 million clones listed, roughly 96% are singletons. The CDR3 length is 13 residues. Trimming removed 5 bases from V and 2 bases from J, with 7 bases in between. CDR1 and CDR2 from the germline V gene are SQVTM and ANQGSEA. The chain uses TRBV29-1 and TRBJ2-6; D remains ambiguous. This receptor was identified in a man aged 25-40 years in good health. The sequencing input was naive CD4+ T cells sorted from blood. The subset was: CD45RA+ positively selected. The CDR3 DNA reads TGCAGCGTTTTGACGGCTGGGGCCAACGTCCTGACTTTC. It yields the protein CSVLTAGANVLTF. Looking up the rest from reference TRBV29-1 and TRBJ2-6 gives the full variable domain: SAVISQKPSRDICQRGTSLTIQCQVDSQVTMMFWYRQQPGQSLTLIATANQGSEATYESGFVIDKFPISRPNLTFSTLTVSNMSPEDSSIYLCSVLTAGANVLTFGAGSRLTVL.